This TCR beta chain was profiled in a study of identical twins. CDR1 is MNHEY and CDR2 is SVGEGT in the germline V gene. V lost 3 bases, J lost 2 bases, and 3 bases stayed unmatched. The CDR3 is 16 residues long. Via MiXCR, TCRdb re-called the 5' RACE reads, giving one row per CDR3 protein. The sample includes hundreds of thousands of distinct CDR3 sequences, 20% to 25% seen only once; the top ten take 0.4% to 0.6%. The data were also submitted as part of a second study, on yellow fever vaccine responses in identical twins.

The sequence was collected from a young woman in good health. The sequencing input was CD4+ T cells sorted from blood. V usage is TRBV6-2 or TRBV6-3 and J usage is TRBJ2-1, with 11 bases that match TRBD2. CDR3 in DNA: TGTGCCAGCAGTTATCAGGGACTAGCGGCCTACAATGAGCAGTTCTTC. It codes for CASSYQGLAAYNEQFF.